One and the same sample provided the 21 T cell receptor beta chains below, sequenced in a study of T cells in Graves' hyperthyroidism and ophthalmopathy. Amplification of TCR beta CDR3 regions used RNA as the template. An initial round of RT-PCR targeting the TCR CDR3 relied on the HTBI primer set. MiXCR, run by TCRdb on the multiplex PCR reads, gives a single entry per CDR3 protein. The table shows over 500,000 distinct CDR3 sequences, with roughly 17% occurring only once. The sample taken for sequencing was blood. All receptors come from a woman between 18 and 29 years old with Graves' ophthalmopathy.

The sample holds a few counts of this clonotype. In DNA, the CDR3 is TGTGCCTGGAGGGAAAAGGGGGCAGGTCAGATGAACACTGAAGCTTTCTTT. Residues: CAWREKGAGQMNTEAFF. This sequence joins TRBV30 and TRBJ1-1; TRBD1 aligns across 7 bases. The CDR3 length is 17 residues. The germline V gene has CDR1 GTSNPN and CDR2 SVGIG (reference sequence). V trimming: 3 bases; J trimming: 0 bases; junction bases outside the gene matches: 13.

Notes on this clonotype: Being one base from a much bigger clone, this may be a read error. The chain joins TRBV27 to TRBJ2-7; D might be TRBD2 (5 bases). The germline CDR1 and CDR2 sequences are MNHEY and SMNVEV (reference sequence). This CDR3 has 11 amino acids. CDR3 nucleotides: TGTGCCAGCAGTTTCGGGAACGAGCAGCACTTC. It translates to CASSFGNEQHF.

The rearrangement links TRBV28 to TRBJ1-4; D is unresolved. The V end lost 8 bases, the J end lost 4 bases, and 20 bases lay between the germline ends. The CDR3 has 16 residues. From germline, CDR1 is MDHEN and CDR2 SYDVKM. This CDR3 reads CASSTEGINNNEKLFF. The CDR3 DNA sequence: TGTGCCAGCTCAACGGAAGGGATTAATAATAATGAAAAACTGTTTTTT.

This clonotype came up many times. The V call is TRBV11-2, the J call TRBJ2-3; D may be TRBD2 (6 bases). This CDR3 has 15 amino acids. CDR1 and CDR2 (germline): SGHAT, FQNNGV. Trimming left V 6 bases short and J 3 bases short, with 16 bases between. In nucleotides, the CDR3 is TGTGCCAGCAGGGACCGGGAGAGGGGAACAGATACGCAGTATTTT. Protein sequence: CASRDRERGTDTQYF.

This clonotype was detected a few times. J is TRBJ2-1 and V is TRBV28; 9 positions match TRBD2. V lost 5 bases, J lost 0 bases, and 8 bases stayed unmatched. This CDR3 is built from 17 residues. Germline CDR1 MDHEN, CDR2 SYDVKM. CDR3 sequence reads: CASSLPLAGSSYNEQFF. In nucleotides, the CDR3 is TGTGCCAGCAGTCTCCCTCTAGCGGGGAGCTCCTACAATGAGCAGTTCTTC.

The V gene is TRBV27, the J gene TRBJ2-7; weak D call: TRBD2 (6 bases). Germline V gene sequence: CDR1 MNHEY, CDR2 SMNVEV (reference sequence). V shed 3 bases and J shed 10 bases, with 16 bases lying between them. The CDR3 extends over 13 amino acids. The CDR3 here is CASSLSGDGDQYF. The CDR3 coding sequence is TGTGCCAGCAGTTTGTCGGGGGACGGCGACCAGTACTTC.

Ten or more counts support this clonotype. The chain joins TRBV12-3 or TRBV12-4 to TRBJ1-2; TRBD1 might be the D (5 bases). The CDR3 sequence is 14 residues long. V was shortened by 7 bases and J by 5 bases, with 17 bases between the two germline ends. CDR3 DNA sequence: TGTGCCAGCACCTCGGGACGGAGATTTTATGGCTACACCTTC. Translating it yields CASTSGRRFYGYTF.

This clonotype appeared a few times. The chain is built from TRBV7-9 and TRBJ2-5; 8 nucleotides align to TRBD2. This CDR3 comprises 17 residues. V lost 6 bases and J lost 2; bases outside the gene matches: 14. Per germline, CDR1 SEHNR and CDR2 FQNEAQ (reference sequence). The CDR3 region has the DNA TGTGCCAGCAGTTTCCCGCGAGCGGGAGCACGGCAAGAGACCCAGTACTTC. As protein: CASSFPRAGARQETQYF.

In this sample, this clonotype turned up a few times. The chain combines TRBV4-2 with TRBJ2-3, with TRBD2 identical over 7 bases. The CDR3 is 18 amino acids. Germline V gene lookup returns CDR1 LGHNA and CDR2 YNFKEQ. Trimming took 0 bases from V and 1 from J; bases not matched to a gene: 10. This CDR3 is CASSQDGSAGAGTDTQYF. DNA of the CDR3: TGTGCCAGCAGCCAAGATGGCTCGGCGGGAGCCGGCACAGATACGCAGTATTTT.

V is TRBV20-1 and J is TRBJ2-3; 12 nucleotides line up with TRBD2. CDR1 and CDR2 (germline): DFQATT, SNEGSKA (reference sequence). CDR3 size: 16 residues. The junction had 7 bases not matched to a gene; V was cut back by 2 bases and J by 4 bases. The chain's CDR3 is CSARFASGGGADTQYF. The CDR3 nucleotides read TGCAGTGCTAGATTCGCTAGCGGGGGGGGGGCAGATACGCAGTATTTT.

The rearrangement uses TRBV20-1 and TRBJ2-4, with D perhaps given as TRBD1 or TRBD2 (5 bases each). This CDR3 is built from 17 residues. The germline V and J ends were trimmed by 2 bases and 1 base, with 18 bases remaining between them. Germline V gene sequence: CDR1 DFQATT, CDR2 SNEGSKA (reference sequence). CDR3 DNA sequence: TGCAGTGCTAGACAACTCGAGGGGCGCGCGGCCAAAAACATTCAGTACTTC. Translation gives CSARQLEGRAAKNIQYF.

The rearrangement uses TRBV27 and TRBJ1-1; 9 positions match TRBD1. The V and J ends lost 4 bases and 6 bases, in that order; junction bases with no gene match: 9. The CDR3 extends over 15 amino acids. Germline-derived CDR1 and CDR2 are MNHEY and SMNVEV (reference sequence). The chain's CDR3 is CASSSATGGLAEAFF. As DNA, the CDR3 is TGTGCCAGCAGTTCCGCGACAGGGGGGCTCGCTGAAGCTTTCTTT.

This clonotype was seen many times. The chain combines TRBV2 with TRBJ2-1, with 8 bases aligning to TRBD1. Germline assignment: CDR1 SNHLY and CDR2 FYNNEI. The CDR3 length is 16 residues. Losses at the gene ends were 3 bases for V and 0 bases for J; bases not matched to a gene: 4. This CDR3 is CASSETGVSSYNEQFF. Written as DNA, the CDR3 is TGTGCCAGCAGTGAGACAGGGGTGAGCTCCTACAATGAGCAGTTCTTC.

V gene TRBV20-1 combines with J gene TRBJ1-5, with 10 bases fitting TRBD1. Germline CDR1 and CDR2: DFQATT and SNEGSKA (reference sequence). The V gene end was trimmed by 0 bases and the J gene end by 3 bases; junction bases not matched to a gene: 2. The CDR3 length is 15 residues. CDR3 amino acids: CSARDGTGVNQPQHF. DNA for the CDR3: TGCAGTGCTAGAGATGGGACAGGGGTCAATCAGCCCCAGCATTTT.

This clonotype was observed a handful of times. The chain employs TRBV9 and TRBJ2-7; TRBD2 is a possible D gene (6 bases). Per germline, CDR1 SGDLS and CDR2 YYNGEE. V lost 0 bases and J lost 4, with 11 bases in between. The CDR3 is made up of 14 amino acids. CDR3 nucleotide sequence: TGTGCCAGCAGCGTAGGCGACGGGGGTTACGAGCAGTACTTC. This gives the protein CASSVGDGGYEQYF.

This clonotype has only a few counts. With a much larger clone just one base away, this may be a read error. The chain uses TRBV28 and TRBJ2-7, with 7 positions matching TRBD2. V lost 6 bases and J lost 2; bases outside the gene matches: 7. The CDR3 sequence is 14 residues long. CDR1 is MDHEN and CDR2 is SYDVKM in the germline V gene. The CDR3 sequence: CASRSSAGAYEQYF. CDR3 DNA sequence: TGTGCCAGCAGGAGCTCTGCGGGGGCCTACGAGCAGTACTTC.

The gene calls are TRBV6-2 or TRBV6-3 and TRBJ2-2, with D uncertain. The length of the CDR3 is 15 residues. The germline CDR1 and CDR2 sequences are MNHEY and SVGEGT. V shed 4 bases and J shed 4 bases, with 13 bases lying between them. CDR3 sequence reads: CASSLDGITTGELFF. The CDR3 DNA is TGTGCCAGCAGTTTGGACGGAATAACCACCGGGGAGCTGTTTTTT.

This clonotype has ten or more counts. The rearrangement uses TRBV20-1 and TRBJ2-2; 7 nucleotides line up with TRBD1. Looked up from germline, CDR1 is DFQATT and CDR2 is SNEGSKA (reference sequence). V trimming: 0 bases; J trimming: 6 bases; junction bases outside the gene matches: 10. The CDR3 extends over 16 amino acids. CDR3 DNA sequence: TGCAGTGCTAGAGATCGTTACCGGCAGGGGGCCGGGGAGCTGTTTTTT. It codes for CSARDRYRQGAGELFF.

There are a few counts of this clonotype. The DNA for the CDR3 is TGCGCCAGCAGCTGGACAGGGCAAAGCAATCAGCCCCAGCATTTT. Translated, it gives CASSWTGQSNQPQHF. The chain is built from TRBV5-1 and TRBJ1-5; 8 bases align to TRBD1. After removal of 3 bases from V and 1 base from J, the junction contained 3 bases not matched to a gene. Germline CDR1 SGHRS, CDR2 YFSETQ. This CDR3 contains 15 residues. The full variable domain, with the rest looked up from reference TRBV5-1 and TRBJ1-5, is KAGVTQTPRYLIKTRGQQVTLSCSPISGHRSVSWYQQTPGQGLQFLFEYFSETQRNKGNFPGRFSGRQFSNSRSEMNVSTLELGDSALYLCASSWTGQSNQPQHFGDGTRLSIL.

This clonotype is large in the sample. The chain carries TRBV7-9 and TRBJ2-7; tentative D call: TRBD2 (6 bases). V shed 7 bases and J shed 0 bases, with 22 bases lying between them. The CDR3 covers 17 residues. Germline CDR1 is SEHNR and CDR2 is FQNEAQ (reference sequence). The CDR3, as DNA: TGTGCCAGCACCAATTTGGTGGAGGGGCCCCTCTCCTACGAGCAGTACTTC. Amino acid sequence: CASTNLVEGPLSYEQYF.

This clonotype occurred a few times. V is TRBV19 and J is TRBJ2-1; D is possibly TRBD2 (6 bases). The V and J ends lost 5 bases and 3 bases respectively, with 20 bases between them. This CDR3 has 17 residues. Germline assignment: CDR1 LNHDA and CDR2 SQIVND (reference sequence). CDR3 loop: CASSRWEDPTLYNEQFF. The CDR3, as DNA: TGTGCCAGTAGTCGCTGGGAGGACCCGACTCTCTACAATGAGCAGTTCTTC.